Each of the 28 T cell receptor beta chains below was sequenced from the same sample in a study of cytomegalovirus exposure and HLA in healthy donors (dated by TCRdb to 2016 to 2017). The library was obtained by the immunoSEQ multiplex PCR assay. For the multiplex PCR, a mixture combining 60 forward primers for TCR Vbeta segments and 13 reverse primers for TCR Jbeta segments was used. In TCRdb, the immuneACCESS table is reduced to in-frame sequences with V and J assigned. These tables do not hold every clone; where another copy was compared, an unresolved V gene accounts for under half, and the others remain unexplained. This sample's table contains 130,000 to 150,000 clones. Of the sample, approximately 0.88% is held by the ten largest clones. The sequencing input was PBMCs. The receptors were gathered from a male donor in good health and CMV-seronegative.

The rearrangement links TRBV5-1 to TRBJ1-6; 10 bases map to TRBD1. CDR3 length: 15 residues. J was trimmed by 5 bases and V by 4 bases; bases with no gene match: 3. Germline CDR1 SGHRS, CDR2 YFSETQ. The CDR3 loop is CASSGDRGNNSPLHF. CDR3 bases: TGCGCCAGCAGCGGGGACAGGGGAAATAATTCACCCCTCCACTTT.

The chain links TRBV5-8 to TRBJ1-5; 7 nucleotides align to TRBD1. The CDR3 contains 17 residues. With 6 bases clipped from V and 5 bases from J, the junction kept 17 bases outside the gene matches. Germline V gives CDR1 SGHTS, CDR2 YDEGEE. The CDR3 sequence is CASTLTIKTGDDQPQHF. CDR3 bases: TGTGCCAGCACACTTACCATTAAAACAGGGGATGATCAGCCCCAGCATTTT.

The CDR3 here is CASSQEGTGNLRDNEQFF. The CDR3 DNA reads TGTGCCAGCAGCCAAGAAGGGACAGGGAATTTGCGTGACAATGAGCAGTTCTTC. The chain has TRBV4-2 and TRBJ2-1; 9 bases match TRBD1. Per germline, CDR1 LGHNA and CDR2 YNFKEQ. There are 18 residues in the CDR3. With 0 bases clipped from V and 5 bases from J, the junction kept 11 bases outside the gene matches.

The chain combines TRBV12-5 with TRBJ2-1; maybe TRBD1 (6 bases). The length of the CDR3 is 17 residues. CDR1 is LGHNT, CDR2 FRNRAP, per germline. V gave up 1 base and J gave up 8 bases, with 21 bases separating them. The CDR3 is CASGLGTQGPFSHEQFF. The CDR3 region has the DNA TGTGCTAGTGGTTTGGGAACTCAGGGGCCCTTCAGCCATGAGCAGTTCTTC.

The CDR3 region is CSVNRGSTEAFF. In nucleotides, the CDR3 is TGCAGCGTGAACAGGGGAAGCACTGAAGCTTTCTTT. The gene calls are TRBV29-1 and TRBJ1-1; TRBD1 aligns across 7 bases. Losses at the gene ends were 6 bases for V and 4 bases for J; bases not matched to a gene: 5. The CDR3 loop spans 12 amino acids. Germline CDR1 reads SQVTM; CDR2 reads ANQGSEA.

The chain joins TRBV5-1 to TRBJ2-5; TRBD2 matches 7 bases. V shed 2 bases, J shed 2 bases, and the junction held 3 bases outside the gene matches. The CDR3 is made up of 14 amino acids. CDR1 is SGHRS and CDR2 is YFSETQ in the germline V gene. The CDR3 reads CASSFTGGQETQYF. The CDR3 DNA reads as TGCGCCAGCAGCTTTACGGGGGGACAAGAGACCCAGTACTTC.

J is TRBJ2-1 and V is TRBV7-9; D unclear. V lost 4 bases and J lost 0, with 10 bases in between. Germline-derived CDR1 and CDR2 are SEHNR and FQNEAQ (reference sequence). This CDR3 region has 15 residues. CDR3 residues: CASSSGSFSYNEQFF. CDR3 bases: TGTGCCAGCAGCTCCGGGTCTTTCTCCTACAATGAGCAGTTCTTC.

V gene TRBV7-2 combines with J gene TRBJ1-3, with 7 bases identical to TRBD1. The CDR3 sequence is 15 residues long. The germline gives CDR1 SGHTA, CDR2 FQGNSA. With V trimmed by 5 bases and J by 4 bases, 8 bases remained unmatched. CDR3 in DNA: TGTGCCAGCAGCCGCGACAGGGTGGGAGGAAACACCATATATTTT. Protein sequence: CASSRDRVGGNTIYF.

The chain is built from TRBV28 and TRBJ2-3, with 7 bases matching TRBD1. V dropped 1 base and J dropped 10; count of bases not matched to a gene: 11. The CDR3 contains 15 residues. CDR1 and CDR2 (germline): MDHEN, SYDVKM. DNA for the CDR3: TGTGCCAGCAGTTTATCGACGGACAGGCCCGAGGCGCAGTATTTT. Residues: CASSLSTDRPEAQYF.

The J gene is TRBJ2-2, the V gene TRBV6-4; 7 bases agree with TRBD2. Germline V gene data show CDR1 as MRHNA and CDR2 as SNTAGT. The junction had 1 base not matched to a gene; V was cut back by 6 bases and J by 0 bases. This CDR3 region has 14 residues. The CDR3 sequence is CASSTSANTGELFF. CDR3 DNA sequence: TGTGCCAGCAGCACTAGCGCGAACACCGGGGAGCTGTTTTTT.

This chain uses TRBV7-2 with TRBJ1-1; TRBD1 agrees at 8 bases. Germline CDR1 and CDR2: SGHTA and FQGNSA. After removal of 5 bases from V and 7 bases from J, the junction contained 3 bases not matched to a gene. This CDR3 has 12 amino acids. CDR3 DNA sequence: TGTGCCAGCAGCCCACAGGGGGATGAAGCTTTCTTT. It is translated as CASSPQGDEAFF. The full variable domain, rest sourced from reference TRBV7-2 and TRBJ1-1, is GAGVSQSPSNKVTEKGKDVELRCDPISGHTALYWYRQSLGQGLEFLIYFQGNSAPDKSGLPSDRFSAERTGGSVSTLTIQRTQQEDSAVYLCASSPQGDEAFFGQGTRLTVV.

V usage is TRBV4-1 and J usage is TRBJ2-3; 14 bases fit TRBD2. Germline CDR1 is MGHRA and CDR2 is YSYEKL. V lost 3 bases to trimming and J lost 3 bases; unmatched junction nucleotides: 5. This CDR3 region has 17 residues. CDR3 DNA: TGCGCCAGCAGCCAGCACGGGACTAGCGGGGGTACAGATACGCAGTATTTT. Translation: CASSQHGTSGGTDTQYF.

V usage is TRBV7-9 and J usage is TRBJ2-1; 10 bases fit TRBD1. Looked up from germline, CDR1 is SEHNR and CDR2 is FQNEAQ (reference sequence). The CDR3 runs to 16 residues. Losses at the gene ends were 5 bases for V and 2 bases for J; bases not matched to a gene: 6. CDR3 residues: CASSRTGGRTYNEQFF. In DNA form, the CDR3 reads TGTGCCAGCAGCCGGACAGGGGGTAGGACCTACAATGAGCAGTTCTTC.

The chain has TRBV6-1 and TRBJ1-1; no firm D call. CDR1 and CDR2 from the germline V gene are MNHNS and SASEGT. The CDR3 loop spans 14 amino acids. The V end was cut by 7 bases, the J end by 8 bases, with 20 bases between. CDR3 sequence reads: CASKTPTFPPEAFF. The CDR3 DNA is TGTGCCAGCAAAACCCCGACTTTTCCCCCAGAAGCTTTCTTT.

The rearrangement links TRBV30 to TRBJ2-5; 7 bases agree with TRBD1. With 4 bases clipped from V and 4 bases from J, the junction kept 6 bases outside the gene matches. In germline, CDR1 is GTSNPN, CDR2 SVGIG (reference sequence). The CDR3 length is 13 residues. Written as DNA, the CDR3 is TGTGCCTGGACAGGGGGTTCTCTAGAGACCCAGTACTTC. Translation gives CAWTGGSLETQYF.

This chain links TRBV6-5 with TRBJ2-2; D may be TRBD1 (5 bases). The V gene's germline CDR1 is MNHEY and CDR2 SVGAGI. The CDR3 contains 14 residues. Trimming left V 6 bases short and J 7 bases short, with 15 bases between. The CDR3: CASSLKGHSGELFF. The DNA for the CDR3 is TGTGCCAGCAGCCTAAAGGGGCACAGCGGGGAGCTGTTTTTT.

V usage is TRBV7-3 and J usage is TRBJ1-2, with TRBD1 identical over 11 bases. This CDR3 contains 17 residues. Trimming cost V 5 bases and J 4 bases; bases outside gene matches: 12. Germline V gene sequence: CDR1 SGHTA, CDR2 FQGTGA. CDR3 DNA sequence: TGTGCCAGCAGCGAAAGAGGGGGGACAGGGGGTACCTATGGCTACACCTTC. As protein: CASSERGGTGGTYGYTF.

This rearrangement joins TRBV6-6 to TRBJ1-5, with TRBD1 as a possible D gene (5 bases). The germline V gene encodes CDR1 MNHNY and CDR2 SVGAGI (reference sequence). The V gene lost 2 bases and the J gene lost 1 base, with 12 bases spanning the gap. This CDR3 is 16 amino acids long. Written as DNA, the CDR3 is TGTGCCAGCAGTTACCCGGGCGGGGGAAGCAATCAGCCCCAGCATTTT. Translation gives CASSYPGGGSNQPQHF.

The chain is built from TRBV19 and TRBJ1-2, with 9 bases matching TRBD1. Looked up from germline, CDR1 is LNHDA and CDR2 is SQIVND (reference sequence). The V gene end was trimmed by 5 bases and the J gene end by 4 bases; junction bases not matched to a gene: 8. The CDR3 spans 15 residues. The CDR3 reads CASSPDRGRIYGYTF. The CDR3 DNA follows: TGTGCCAGTAGTCCGGACAGGGGCCGCATCTATGGCTACACCTTC.

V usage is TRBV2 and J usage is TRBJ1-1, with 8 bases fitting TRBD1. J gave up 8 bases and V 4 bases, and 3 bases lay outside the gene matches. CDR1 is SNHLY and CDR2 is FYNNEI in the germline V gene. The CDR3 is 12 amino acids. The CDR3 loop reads CASSADRAEAFF. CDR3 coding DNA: TGTGCCAGCAGTGCGGACAGGGCCGAAGCTTTCTTT.

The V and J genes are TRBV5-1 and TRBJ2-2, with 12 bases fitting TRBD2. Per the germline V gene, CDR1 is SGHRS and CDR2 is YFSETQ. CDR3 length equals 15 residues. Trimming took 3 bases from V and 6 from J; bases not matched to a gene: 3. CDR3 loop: CASSYLAGGPGELFF. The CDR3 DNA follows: TGCGCCAGCAGCTATCTAGCGGGAGGGCCCGGGGAGCTGTTTTTT. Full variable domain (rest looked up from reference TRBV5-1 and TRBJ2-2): KAGVTQTPRYLIKTRGQQVTLSCSPISGHRSVSWYQQTPGQGLQFLFEYFSETQRNKGNFPGRFSGRQFSNSRSEMNVSTLELGDSALYLCASSYLAGGPGELFFGEGSRLTVL.

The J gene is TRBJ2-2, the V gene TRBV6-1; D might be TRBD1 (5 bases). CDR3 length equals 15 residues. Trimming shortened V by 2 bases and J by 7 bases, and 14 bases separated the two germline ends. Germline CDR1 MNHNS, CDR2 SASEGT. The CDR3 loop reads CASSEFGRVGGELFF. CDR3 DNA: TGTGCCAGCAGTGAATTTGGCAGGGTTGGCGGGGAGCTGTTTTTT.

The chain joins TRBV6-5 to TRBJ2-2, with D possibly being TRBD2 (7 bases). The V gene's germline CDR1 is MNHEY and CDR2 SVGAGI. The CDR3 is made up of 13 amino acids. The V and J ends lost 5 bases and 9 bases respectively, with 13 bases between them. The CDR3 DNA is TGTGCCAGCAGTCGAGGGGGGGCGCGGGAGCTGTTTTTT. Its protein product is CASSRGGARELFF.

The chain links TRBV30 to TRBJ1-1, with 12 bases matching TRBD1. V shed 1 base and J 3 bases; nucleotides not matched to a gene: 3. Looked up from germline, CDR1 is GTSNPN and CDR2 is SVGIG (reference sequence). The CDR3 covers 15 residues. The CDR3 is CAWSGDRGPDTEAFF. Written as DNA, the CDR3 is TGTGCCTGGAGTGGGGACAGGGGGCCGGACACTGAAGCTTTCTTT.

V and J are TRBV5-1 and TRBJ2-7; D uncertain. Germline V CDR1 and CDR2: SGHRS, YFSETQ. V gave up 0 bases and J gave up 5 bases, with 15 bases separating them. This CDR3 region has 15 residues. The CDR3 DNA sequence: TGCGCCAGCAGCTTGGCCTTCAGGAATCTGGACGAGCAGTACTTC. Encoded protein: CASSLAFRNLDEQYF. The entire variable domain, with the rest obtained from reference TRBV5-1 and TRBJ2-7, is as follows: KAGVTQTPRYLIKTRGQQVTLSCSPISGHRSVSWYQQTPGQGLQFLFEYFSETQRNKGNFPGRFSGRQFSNSRSEMNVSTLELGDSALYLCASSLAFRNLDEQYFGPGTRLTVT.

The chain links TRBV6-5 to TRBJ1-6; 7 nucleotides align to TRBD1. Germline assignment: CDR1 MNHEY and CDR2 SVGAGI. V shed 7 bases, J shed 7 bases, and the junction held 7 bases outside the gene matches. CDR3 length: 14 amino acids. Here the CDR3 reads CASTRGQSNSPLHF. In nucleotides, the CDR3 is TGTGCCAGCACGAGGGGACAGTCAAATTCACCCCTCCACTTT.

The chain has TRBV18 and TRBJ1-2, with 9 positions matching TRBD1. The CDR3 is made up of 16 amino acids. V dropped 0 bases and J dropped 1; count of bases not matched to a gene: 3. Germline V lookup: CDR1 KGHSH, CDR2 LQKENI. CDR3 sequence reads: CASSPPGQGFNYGYTF. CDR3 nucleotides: TGTGCCAGCTCACCACCCGGACAGGGGTTTAACTATGGCTACACCTTC.

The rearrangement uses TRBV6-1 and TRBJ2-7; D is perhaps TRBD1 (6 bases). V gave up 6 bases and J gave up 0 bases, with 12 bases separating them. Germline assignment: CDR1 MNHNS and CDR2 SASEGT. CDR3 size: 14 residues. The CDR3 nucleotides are TGTGCCAGCAGCCGGACAGTTTCCTCCTACGAGCAGTACTTC. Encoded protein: CASSRTVSSYEQYF.